This entry lists 9 T cell receptor beta chains sequenced from one sample in a study of T cells in Graves' hyperthyroidism and ophthalmopathy. Amplified regions were TCR beta CDR3 sequences from RNA transcripts. First-round RT-PCR with HTBI primers amplified the TCR CDR3 region. TCRdb ran MiXCR on the multiplex PCR reads and lists one entry per CDR3 protein. This sample carries some 490,000 distinct CDR3 sequences, 22% of them seen once, and the ten largest clones take around 47%. The source material was blood. The receptors shown here come from a woman aged 65 to 85 with Graves' ophthalmopathy.

V usage is TRBV30 and J usage is TRBJ2-2, with unresolved D. CDR1 GTSNPN and CDR2 SVGIG come from the germline V gene (reference sequence). The CDR3 has 11 residues. V lost 1 base and J lost 8, with 5 bases in between. CDR3 DNA sequence: TGTGCCTGGAGTGCCCTGGGGGAGCTGTTTTTT. Protein sequence: CAWSALGELFF.

The table lists this clonotype with many counts. V gene TRBV2 combines with J gene TRBJ1-2; D not resolved. Trimming cost V 7 bases and J 7 bases, with 16 bases left between them. The CDR3 runs to 13 residues. Germline CDR1 and CDR2: SNHLY and FYNNEI. DNA for the CDR3: TGTGCCAGCATCTCCCAAGGGTTCGGTGGCTACACCTTC. This encodes CASISQGFGGYTF.

This clonotype showed up just a few times. This chain connects TRBV6-1 to TRBJ2-1; D is unresolved. Trimming left V 6 bases short and J 2 bases short, with 11 bases between. The CDR3 covers 14 residues. Germline CDR1 MNHNS, CDR2 SASEGT. This CDR3 is CASRSPVTYNEQFF. CDR3 bases: TGTGCCAGCAGATCGCCCGTGACCTACAATGAGCAGTTCTTC.

This clonotype appeared a few times. The chain carries TRBV5-1 and TRBJ1-4; TRBD1 is a possible D gene (5 bases). This CDR3 is 15 amino acids long. The germline V gene has CDR1 SGHRS and CDR2 YFSETQ. V was clipped by 6 bases and J by 0 bases, with 12 bases between them. The CDR3 here is CASTRDSATNEKLFF. The CDR3 DNA reads TGCGCCAGCACCCGAGACAGCGCAACTAATGAAAAACTGTTTTTT.

The rearrangement uses TRBV11-2 and TRBJ1-4; D perhaps matches TRBD1 (6 bases). V shed 5 bases and J shed 3 bases, with 13 bases lying between them. The length of the CDR3 is 15 residues. The germline V gene encodes CDR1 SGHAT and CDR2 FQNNGV. DNA of the CDR3: TGTGCCAGCAGCCCTTTTACAGGGCCTAATGAAAAACTGTTTTTT. Translated: CASSPFTGPNEKLFF.

In its sample, this clonotype was seen a few times. CDR3 region: CASSPPVKGEAFF. CDR3 DNA: TGTGCCAGCTCACCACCGGTAAAGGGGGAAGCTTTCTTT. The chain recombines TRBV18 with TRBJ1-1, with a possible D match to TRBD1 (5 bases). The CDR3 is 13 residues long. With 0 bases removed from V and 8 bases from J, the gap between germline ends came to 10 bases. The germline gives CDR1 KGHSH, CDR2 LQKENI.

This clonotype was detected once. This sequence joins TRBV20-1 and TRBJ2-3; TRBD1 matches at 8 bases. Germline loops: CDR1 DFQATT, CDR2 SNEGSKA (reference sequence). After removal of 0 bases from V and 3 bases from J, the junction contained 11 bases not matched to a gene. The CDR3 covers 17 residues. CDR3 sequence (DNA): TGCAGTGCTAGAGACCTCTACTCCCGGACAGGGACAGATACGCAGTATTTT. This encodes CSARDLYSRTGTDTQYF.

This clonotype was detected ten times or more. This chain connects TRBV27 to TRBJ2-3; a possible D gene is TRBD2 (5 bases). Looked up from germline, CDR1 is MNHEY and CDR2 is SMNVEV (reference sequence). This CDR3 region has 16 residues. V shed 8 bases and J shed 1 base, with 19 bases lying between them. CDR3 residues: CASLTPPGSGTDTQYF. In DNA form, the CDR3 reads TGTGCCAGCCTAACCCCTCCGGGGTCCGGCACAGATACGCAGTATTTT.

This clonotype was seen only a few times. The chain is built from TRBV7-2 and TRBJ1-5; possibly TRBD1 for D (6 bases). The germline gives CDR1 SGHTA, CDR2 FQGNSA. CDR3 length equals 15 residues. V was shortened by 6 bases and J by 4 bases, with 16 bases between the two germline ends. The CDR3 DNA follows: TGTGCCAGCAGGGGATCCGGGACACAAAATCAGCCCCAGCATTTT. This sequence encodes CASRGSGTQNQPQHF. Full variable domain (rest looked up from reference TRBV7-2 and TRBJ1-5): GAGVSQSPSNKVTEKGKDVELRCDPISGHTALYWYRQSLGQGLEFLIYFQGNSAPDKSGLPSDRFSAERTGGSVSTLTIQRTQQEDSAVYLCASRGSGTQNQPQHFGDGTRLSIL.